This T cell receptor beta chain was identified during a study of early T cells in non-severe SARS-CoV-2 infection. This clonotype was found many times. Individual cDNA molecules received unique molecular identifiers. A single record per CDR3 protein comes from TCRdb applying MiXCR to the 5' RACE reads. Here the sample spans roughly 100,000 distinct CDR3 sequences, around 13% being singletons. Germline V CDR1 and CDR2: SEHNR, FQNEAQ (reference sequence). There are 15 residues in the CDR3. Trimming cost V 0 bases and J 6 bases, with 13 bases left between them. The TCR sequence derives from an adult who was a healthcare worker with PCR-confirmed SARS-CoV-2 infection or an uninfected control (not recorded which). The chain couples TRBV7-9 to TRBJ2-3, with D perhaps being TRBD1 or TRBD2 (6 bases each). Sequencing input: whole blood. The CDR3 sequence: CASSLAVRGRDTQYF. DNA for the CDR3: TGTGCCAGCAGCTTAGCAGTTCGGGGGCGGGATACGCAGTATTTT.